Listed here are 16 T cell receptor beta chains from one sample, sequenced in a study of cytomegalovirus exposure and HLA in healthy donors. This PCR relied on a set of 60 Vbeta primers and 13 Jbeta primers. Repertoires were generated with immunoSEQ multiplex PCR, while TCRdb's copy carries only in-frame clones and drops some. The sample shows 65,000 to 100,000 clones, roughly 74% of them seen only once. Input material: PBMCs. Receptors originate from a man aged 40-49 years in good health and CMV-seronegative.

The chain recombines TRBV7-9 with TRBJ2-5; D is unresolved. In germline, CDR1 is SEHNR, CDR2 FQNEAQ (reference sequence). There are 13 residues in the CDR3. Trimming stripped 2 bases from V and 5 bases from J, with 9 bases between. CDR3 DNA sequence: TGTGCCAGCAGCTTATTCCCTCAGGAGACCCAGTACTTC. Its protein product is CASSLFPQETQYF. Full variable domain (rest looked up from reference TRBV7-9 and TRBJ2-5): DTGVSQNPRHKITKRGQNVTFRCDPISEHNRLYWYRQTLGQGPEFLTYFQNEAQLEKSRLLSDRFSAERPKGSFSTLEIQRTEQGDSAMYLCASSLFPQETQYFGPGTRLLVL.

This clone was observed once. The chain couples TRBV5-5 to TRBJ2-5, with TRBD1 matching 10 bases. CDR3 size: 12 residues. The V gene end was trimmed by 5 bases and the J gene end by 5 bases; junction bases not matched to a gene: 0. Per the germline V gene, CDR1 is SGHKS and CDR2 is YYEKEE (reference sequence). The DNA of the CDR3 is TGTGCCAGCAGGGGACAGGGGGAGACCCAGTACTTC. This encodes CASRGQGETQYF.

This clone was seen a handful of times. This sequence joins TRBV29-1 and TRBJ1-2, with D perhaps TRBD1 (6 bases). V shed 0 bases and J shed 4 bases, with 18 bases lying between them. This CDR3 is built from 16 residues. Germline V lookup: CDR1 SQVTM, CDR2 ANQGSEA. DNA for the CDR3: TGCAGCGTTGAAGATCTTTCCCCAGGGGTTCCCTATGGCTACACCTTC. Its protein product is CSVEDLSPGVPYGYTF. Filled out from reference TRBV29-1 and TRBJ1-2, the complete variable domain reads SAVISQKPSRDICQRGTSLTIQCQVDSQVTMMFWYRQQPGQSLTLIATANQGSEATYESGFVIDKFPISRPNLTFSTLTVSNMSPEDSSIYLCSVEDLSPGVPYGYTFGSGTRLTVV.

The table lists this clone with a few counts. This chain uses TRBV28 with TRBJ2-1, with 7 bases matching TRBD2. Germline V gene sequence: CDR1 MDHEN, CDR2 SYDVKM. The CDR3 has 14 residues. J lost 8 bases, V lost 7 bases, and 11 bases had no gene match. The CDR3 sequence is CASTPSGIVDEQFF. Written as DNA, the CDR3 is TGTGCCAGCACCCCGAGCGGGATTGTAGATGAGCAGTTCTTC. The full variable domain, in which reference TRBV28 and TRBJ2-1 provide the parts outside the CDR3, is DVKVTQSSRYLVKRTGEKVFLECVQDMDHENMFWYRQDPGLGLRLIYFSYDVKMKEKGDIPEGYSVSREKKERFSLILESASTNQTSMYLCASTPSGIVDEQFFGPGTRLTVL.

This clone was detected a few times. Here the CDR3 reads CSVDSRGQSYEQYF. CDR3 nucleotides: TGCAGCGTTGATAGTAGGGGACAGTCCTACGAGCAGTACTTC. V gene TRBV29-1 combines with J gene TRBJ2-7, with 7 bases fitting TRBD1. With 3 bases clipped from V and 1 base from J, the junction kept 6 bases outside the gene matches. This CDR3 has 14 amino acids. CDR1 and CDR2 from the germline V gene are SQVTM and ANQGSEA.

The chain links TRBV2 to TRBJ2-7, with D possibly TRBD2 on 5 matching bases. Trimming removed 11 bases at V and 7 bases at J, with 18 bases between. Germline V CDR1 and CDR2: SNHLY, FYNNEI. CDR3 length equals 12 residues. The CDR3 protein is CAAEAVTGEQYF. The CDR3, as DNA: TGTGCCGCGGAGGCCGTCACGGGGGAGCAGTACTTC.

This chain connects TRBV28 to TRBJ1-5; 9 nucleotides line up with TRBD1. This CDR3 comprises 16 residues. V lost 4 bases to trimming and J lost 3 bases; unmatched junction nucleotides: 7. Germline V gene data show CDR1 as MDHEN and CDR2 as SYDVKM. The CDR3 DNA follows: TGTGCCAGCAGTTGGACCGGGACAGGGCCCAATCAGCCCCAGCATTTT. Its translation is CASSWTGTGPNQPQHF.

The rearrangement uses TRBV19 and TRBJ1-4, with 9 bases lining up with TRBD1. Unmatched junction bases numbered 8, after V lost 4 bases and J lost 2 bases. Germline V gene sequence: CDR1 LNHDA, CDR2 SQIVND (reference sequence). The CDR3 runs 17 residues. CDR3 region: CASSKGDRGYTNEKLFF. DNA of the CDR3: TGTGCCAGTAGTAAAGGAGACAGGGGGTATACTAATGAAAAACTGTTTTTT.

This chain's CDR3 is CASSSGQVNTEAFF. The CDR3 DNA reads TGTGCCAGCAGCTCGGGACAGGTGAACACTGAAGCTTTCTTT. The chain carries TRBV5-4 and TRBJ1-1, with 8 bases lining up with TRBD1. The length of the CDR3 is 14 residues. J lost 0 bases, V lost 3 bases, and 1 base had no gene match. The V gene's germline CDR1 is SGHNT and CDR2 YYREEE (reference sequence).

This clone was seen once. The chain links TRBV27 to TRBJ2-7, with 8 bases aligning to TRBD2. The CDR3 is 14 residues long. With V trimmed by 8 bases and J by 7 bases, 13 bases remained unmatched. The germline V gene has CDR1 MNHEY and CDR2 SMNVEV (reference sequence). The CDR3 DNA reads as TGTGCCAGCTCTACCCTCGGGACTAGAGGTGAGCAGTACTTC. Protein product: CASSTLGTRGEQYF.

The CDR3 sequence: CASSPNRNSPLHF. CDR3 nucleotide sequence: TGCGCCAGCAGTCCTAATCGGAATTCACCCCTCCACTTT. The chain carries TRBV10-1 and TRBJ1-6; D gene ambiguous. The germline V gene encodes CDR1 WNHNN and CDR2 SYGVQD (reference sequence). Trimming left V 5 bases short and J 7 bases short, with 9 bases between. The CDR3 sequence is 13 residues long.

DNA of the CDR3: TGTGCCAGTAGTGTTCCGGGACAGGGGAAGAACAATCAGCCCCAGCATTTT. It translates to CASSVPGQGKNNQPQHF. J is TRBJ1-5 and V is TRBV19; TRBD1 agrees at 10 bases. This CDR3 has 17 amino acids. J was trimmed by 3 bases and V by 5 bases; bases with no gene match: 10. Germline values: CDR1 LNHDA, CDR2 SQIVND (reference sequence). The variable domain in full, with the rest retrieved from reference TRBV19 and TRBJ1-5, is DGGITQSPKYLFRKEGQNVTLSCEQNLNHDAMYWYRQDPGQGLRLIYYSQIVNDFQKGDIAEGYSVSREKKESFPLTVTSAQKNPTAFYLCASSVPGQGKNNQPQHFGDGTRLSIL.

The J gene is TRBJ2-1, the V gene TRBV2; 7 positions match TRBD1. J gave up 0 bases and V 4 bases, and 3 bases lay outside the gene matches. The CDR3 has 15 amino acids. Germline CDR1 and CDR2: SNHLY and FYNNEI. The CDR3 spells CASSVRQGSYNEQFF. As DNA, the CDR3 is TGTGCCAGCAGTGTTAGACAGGGCTCCTACAATGAGCAGTTCTTC.

The rearrangement joins TRBV5-6 to TRBJ2-1; tentative D call: TRBD2 (6 bases). The CDR3 consists of 16 residues. Trimming removed 2 bases at V and 7 bases at J, with 19 bases between. Per the germline V gene, CDR1 is SGHDT and CDR2 is YYEEEE. Here the CDR3 DNA reads TGTGCCAGCAGCTTTATAGCGGACCGCATTGGAAATGAGCAGTTCTTC. Its protein is CASSFIADRIGNEQFF.

The V and J genes are TRBV5-1 and TRBJ1-4; D uncertain. The CDR3 covers 14 residues. The germline V and J ends were trimmed by 4 bases and 5 bases, with 12 bases remaining between them. Germline lookup yields CDR1 SGHRS and CDR2 YFSETQ. The CDR3 is CASSPTGSNEKLFF. The CDR3 DNA reads TGCGCCAGCAGCCCGACCGGGTCCAATGAAAAACTGTTTTTT.

This chain links TRBV11-3 with TRBJ2-1; 10 bases align to TRBD1. CDR1 SGHNT and CDR2 YENEEA come from the germline V gene. The CDR3 length is 15 residues. Trimming at V came to 5 bases and at J to 4 bases, leaving 5 bases not matched to a gene. In DNA form, the CDR3 reads TGTGCCAGCAGCCAACGGGACAGGGGATACAATGAGCAGTTCTTC. Translated, it gives CASSQRDRGYNEQFF. The complete variable domain, with remaining parts taken from reference TRBV11-3 and TRBJ2-1, reads EAGVVQSPRYKIIEKKQPVAFWCNPISGHNTLYWYLQNLGQGPELLIRYENEEAVDDSQLPKDRFSAERLKGVDSTLKIQPAELGDSAVYLCASSQRDRGYNEQFFGPGTRLTVL.